The clone carrying this TCR beta chain was seen only a few times. Its antigen is currently unknown. Construction of the TCR beta libraries employed iRepertoire HTBI primers in conjunction with Arm-PCR of CDR3 regions. As handled by the study authors: Identified segments across samples numbered roughly 62 TRBV and 14 to 15 TRBJ. Each CDR3 protein gets one entry after TCRdb re-called the multiplex PCR reads with MiXCR. These V and J calls originate from TCRdb's pipeline instead of the authors' own analysis. The data hold some 450,000 distinct CDR3 sequences, with 23% observed a single time. The CDR3 runs to 15 residues. In germline, CDR1 is SGHTA, CDR2 FQGNSA. V dropped 3 bases and J dropped 3; count of bases not matched to a gene: 7. This sample was taken from a study of regulatory T cells in long-lasting Graves disease. General study points: With some 2,500 shared public clonotypes, persistent patients exceeded new patients, who shared over 850. Persistent cases favored TRBV28, TRBJ1-2 and TRBJ2-5.

Time point: persistent/refractory GD, antithyroid drugs over 5 years with positive TRAb. PBMC RNA served as the TCR library source. The chain is built from TRBV7-2 and TRBJ2-7, with TRBD2 matching over 8 bases. The receptor was derived from a female donor with Graves disease. The specimen was peripheral blood mononuclear cells (PBMCs), collected when the disease was refractory, from a patient treated with antithyroid drugs. The DNA for the CDR3 is TGTGCCAGCAGCTTGAGCGGGACTAGTGACTACGAGCAGTACTTC. It encodes CASSLSGTSDYEQYF. Combining the CDR3 with reference TRBV7-2 and TRBJ2-7 gives the whole variable domain GAGVSQSPSNKVTEKGKDVELRCDPISGHTALYWYRQSLGQGLEFLIYFQGNSAPDKSGLPSDRFSAERTGGSVSTLTIQRTQQEDSAVYLCASSLSGTSDYEQYFGPGTRLTVT.